Given below is one T cell receptor beta chain in context. This sample is drawn from a study of CD8 T cells in Susac syndrome. cDNA came from about 0.46 to 1 ug RNA primed by random hexamers. TCRdb itself ran the immunoSEQ multiplex PCR reads through MiXCR, one entry per CDR3 protein. The table includes roughly 50,000 distinct CDR3 sequences, roughly 93% detected once. The source of this sequence is a human donor in good health. Sequencing input: CD8+ T cells from PBMCs.

The CDR3 region is CASGSGQGHEQYF. The DNA for the CDR3 is TGTGCTAGTGGTTCCGGACAGGGCCACGAGCAGTACTTC. V gene TRBV12-5 combines with J gene TRBJ2-7; TRBD1 matches at 8 bases. The V gene's germline CDR1 is LGHNT and CDR2 FRNRAP. Trimming took 4 bases from V and 5 from J; bases not matched to a gene: 4. The CDR3 contains 13 residues.